These 27 T cell receptor beta chains share one sample of origin, sequenced in a study of identical twins. TCRdb analysed the 5' RACE reads with MiXCR anew, one entry per CDR3 protein. The table has 1,800,000 or so distinct CDR3 sequences, 25% to 35% seen once. Sequencing input: cord blood. The receptor source for this set is a newborn girl in good health.

There are many counts of this clonotype. The chain couples TRBV27 to TRBJ2-7; the D gene is possibly TRBD2 (6 bases). The CDR3 consists of 16 residues. The germline V gene has CDR1 MNHEY and CDR2 SMNVEV (reference sequence). The V end lost 2 bases, the J end lost 1 base, and 15 bases lay between the germline ends. CDR3 amino acids: CASSLSLRRESYEQYF. In DNA, the CDR3 is TGTGCCAGCAGTTTAAGTCTGAGGAGGGAATCCTACGAGCAGTACTTC.

There are many counts of this clonotype. The chain employs TRBV5-1 and TRBJ2-3; D not certain. The CDR3 totals 15 residues. V was clipped by 0 bases and J by 0 bases, with 8 bases between them. Germline V lookup: CDR1 SGHRS, CDR2 YFSETQ. CDR3 amino acids: CASSLVPPSTDTQYF. The CDR3 DNA sequence: TGCGCCAGCAGCTTGGTCCCACCTAGCACAGATACGCAGTATTTT.

V and J are TRBV20-1 and TRBJ2-3; 10 bases line up with TRBD2. Germline V lookup: CDR1 DFQATT, CDR2 SNEGSKA (reference sequence). This CDR3 spans 16 amino acids. Trimming removed 1 base from V and 6 bases from J; junction bases left unmatched: 10. The CDR3 loop is CSARGGASGSWDTQYF. CDR3 coding DNA: TGCAGTGCTAGAGGGGGGGCTAGCGGGAGTTGGGATACGCAGTATTTT.

This clonotype was detected ten times or more. V usage is TRBV25-1 and J usage is TRBJ1-2, with TRBD1 matching over 8 bases. The length of the CDR3 is 12 residues. Per the germline V gene, CDR1 is MGHDK and CDR2 is SYGVNS. Germline trimming cut 3 bases from V and 6 bases from J; bases unmatched to any gene: 0. In DNA form, the CDR3 reads TGTGCCAGCAGTGACAGGGGGCATGGCTACACCTTC. Translating it yields CASSDRGHGYTF.

This chain links TRBV5-5 with TRBJ2-1, with no clear D. The CDR3 covers 16 residues. Germline V CDR1 and CDR2: SGHKS, YYEKEE (reference sequence). Trimming took off 0 bases at V and 0 bases at J, with 10 bases between the two ends. The chain's CDR3 is CASSLGLHSSYNEQFF. For the CDR3, the DNA is TGTGCCAGCAGCTTGGGTCTCCACAGCTCCTACAATGAGCAGTTCTTC.

The CDR3 spells CAWGLATDTQYF. DNA for the CDR3: TGTGCCTGGGGACTAGCCACAGATACGCAGTATTTT. The V call is TRBV30, the J call TRBJ2-3; TRBD2 agrees at 8 bases. Germline V gene lookup returns CDR1 GTSNPN and CDR2 SVGIG (reference sequence). With V trimmed by 5 bases and J by 2 bases, 0 bases remained unmatched. This CDR3 contains 12 residues.

This rearrangement joins TRBV3-1 to TRBJ2-2; 8 bases are a match to TRBD1. V was clipped by 7 bases and J by 7 bases; unmatched bases: 14. Germline V gene sequence: CDR1 LGHDT, CDR2 YNNKEL (reference sequence). The CDR3 length is 16 residues. The CDR3 sequence is CASTRLRTGIGGELFF. The CDR3 DNA is TGTGCCAGCACCCGTCTCAGGACAGGGATCGGCGGGGAGCTGTTTTTT.

The J gene is TRBJ2-3, the V gene TRBV24-1; the match to TRBD1 covers 9 bases. CDR3 length: 14 amino acids. CDR1 and CDR2 (germline): KGHDR, SFDVKD. The junction had 1 base not matched to a gene; V was cut back by 3 bases and J by 4 bases. CDR3 sequence (DNA): TGTGCCACCAGTGATGACAGGGGGTCAGATACGCAGTATTTT. It encodes CATSDDRGSDTQYF.

This clonotype appeared a few times. V gene TRBV27 combines with J gene TRBJ1-6; 7 nucleotides line up with TRBD1. J gave up 10 bases and V 3 bases, and 6 bases lay outside the gene matches. In germline, CDR1 is MNHEY, CDR2 SMNVEV (reference sequence). The CDR3 has 14 residues. In nucleotides, the CDR3 is TGTGCCAGCAGTTTCCCGACAGGGTCCTCACCCCTCCACTTT. Amino acids: CASSFPTGSSPLHF.

This chain links TRBV3-1 with TRBJ2-3, with 9 bases fitting TRBD2. The germline gives CDR1 LGHDT, CDR2 YNNKEL (reference sequence). V lost 0 bases to trimming and J lost 1 base; unmatched junction nucleotides: 17. This CDR3 is built from 21 residues. CDR3: CASSQDILAGSARAGTDTQYF. CDR3 in DNA: TGTGCCAGCAGCCAAGATATCCTAGCGGGATCCGCGAGGGCTGGCACAGATACGCAGTATTTT.

Comments on this clonotype: A much larger clone is a single base away; this may be a read error. This chain links TRBV25-1 with TRBJ2-5, with TRBD1 as a possible D gene (6 bases). This CDR3 comprises 16 residues. Germline CDR1 reads MGHDK; CDR2 reads SYGVNS. The CDR3 sequence is CAGSEYSGQPQETQYF. The DNA for the CDR3 is TGTGCCGGCAGTGAATATTCAGGACAGCCTCAAGAGACCCAGTACTTC.

The V gene is TRBV11-1, the J gene TRBJ2-2, with D perhaps TRBD1 (6 bases). V lost 4 bases, J lost 1 base, and 10 bases lay in between. Germline CDR1 SGHAT, CDR2 FQDESV (reference sequence). This CDR3 spans 15 amino acids. The CDR3 region is CASSSWTENTGELFF. In nucleotides, the CDR3 is TGTGCCAGCAGCTCCTGGACAGAGAACACCGGGGAGCTGTTTTTT.

The gene calls are TRBV20-1 and TRBJ2-7, with 10 bases aligning to TRBD1. The CDR3 runs to 14 residues. The V segment lost 6 bases and the J segment 7 bases; nucleotides outside the gene matches: 12. Germline V gives CDR1 DFQATT, CDR2 SNEGSKA (reference sequence). CDR3 nucleotide sequence: TGCAGTGCAAGCTGGACAGGGGGACCCAATGAGCAGTACTTC. It encodes CSASWTGGPNEQYF.

In the case of this clonotype: The conserved final phenylalanine or tryptophan is absent from the CDR3, which likely points to a read error. No DNA is shown, since the ends of the CDR3 on it are uncertain; the CDR3 is the one TCRdb lists. This chain uses TRBV6-1 with TRBJ2-3; the table gives TRBD2 as D, unverified against the DNA. Germline CDR1 MNHNS, CDR2 SASEGT. The CDR3 is 16 amino acids long, termini counted. The CDR3 here is CASSESETTPYYEQYL.

This chain uses TRBV20-1 with TRBJ2-1; the match to TRBD2 covers 12 bases. The end of the DNA aligns better with TRBJ2-7, so the J call may be wrong. CDR1 and CDR2 (germline): DFQATT, SNEGSKA (reference sequence). This CDR3 region has 17 residues. This CDR3 is CSARDPSGRAWYNEQYF. The CDR3 region has the DNA TGCAGTGCTAGAGATCCTAGCGGGAGGGCCTGGTACAATGAGCAGTACTTC.

V gene TRBV27 combines with J gene TRBJ2-1; 8 bases are a match to TRBD2. Trimming at V came to 6 bases and at J to 9 bases, leaving 4 bases not matched to a gene. This CDR3 has 12 residues. Germline loops: CDR1 MNHEY, CDR2 SMNVEV (reference sequence). The CDR3, as DNA: TGTGCCAGCAGCCTGACTAGCGTTGAGCAGTTCTTC. Protein sequence: CASSLTSVEQFF.

The chain employs TRBV29-1 and TRBJ1-5; D is ambiguous. The germline V and J ends were trimmed by 4 bases and 9 bases, with 16 bases remaining between them. This CDR3 spans 13 amino acids. Germline values: CDR1 SQVTM, CDR2 ANQGSEA. CDR3 amino acids: CSVVGRSDGPQHF. The CDR3 coding sequence is TGCAGCGTTGTCGGGCGCTCCGATGGGCCCCAGCATTTT.

V usage is TRBV3-1 and J usage is TRBJ2-1; D gene unclear. Between the trimmed V and J ends, which lost 0 bases and 3 bases, there was a span of 12 bases. Per germline, CDR1 LGHDT and CDR2 YNNKEL (reference sequence). This CDR3 has 16 amino acids. The chain's CDR3 is CASSQEIPPVYNEQFF. As DNA, the CDR3 is TGTGCCAGCAGCCAAGAGATCCCCCCGGTCTACAATGAGCAGTTCTTC.

This clonotype showed up just a few times. The gene calls are TRBV5-1 and TRBJ2-1, with 10 bases fitting TRBD2. The end of the DNA is better explained by TRBJ2-7, so the J call may be wrong. Germline V gene lookup returns CDR1 SGHRS and CDR2 YFSETQ. The CDR3 has 15 residues. The CDR3 DNA reads TGCGCCAGCAGCTGGACTAGCGGCGTCTACAATGAGCAGTACTTC. It is translated as CASSWTSGVYNEQYF.

The J gene is TRBJ2-1, the V gene TRBV3-1; D might be TRBD2 (6 bases). There are 15 residues in the CDR3. Germline-derived CDR1 and CDR2 are LGHDT and YNNKEL (reference sequence). V was pared by 0 bases and J by 6 bases, with 12 bases between. This chain's CDR3 is CASSQDSGKPNEQFF. For the CDR3, the DNA is TGTGCCAGCAGCCAAGATAGCGGAAAGCCCAATGAGCAGTTCTTC.

The chain employs TRBV10-3 and TRBJ2-7, with D tentatively TRBD1 (5 bases). Deletions cut 3 bases from V and 0 bases from J, with 12 bases between. The CDR3 totals 15 residues. Germline V gene sequence: CDR1 ENHRY, CDR2 SYGVKD. This CDR3 reads CAISDVGRDSYEQYF. CDR3 nucleotide sequence: TGTGCCATCAGTGATGTAGGCAGGGACTCCTACGAGCAGTACTTC.

This clonotype was seen ten or more times. This chain links TRBV10-3 with TRBJ2-5, with unresolved D. CDR1 and CDR2 from the germline V gene are ENHRY and SYGVKD. The CDR3 extends over 12 amino acids. Trimming took off 2 bases at V and 5 bases at J, with 6 bases between the two ends. The CDR3 nucleotides read TGTGCCATCAGTGAGGCGCGGGAGACCCAGTACTTC. It translates to CAISEARETQYF.

The chain couples TRBV13 to TRBJ2-3, with 8 bases matching TRBD2. Unmatched junction bases numbered 5, after V lost 3 bases and J lost 0 bases. From germline, CDR1 is PRHDT and CDR2 FYEKMQ (reference sequence). CDR3 size: 16 residues. CDR3 DNA sequence: TGTGCCAGCAGCTTGCCGGGACTAGGGAGCACAGATACGCAGTATTTT. Translating it yields CASSLPGLGSTDTQYF. Looking up the rest from reference TRBV13 and TRBJ2-3 gives the full variable domain: AAGVIQSPRHLIKEKRETATLKCYPIPRHDTVYWYQQGPGQDPQFLISFYEKMQSDKGSIPDRFSAQQFSDYHSELNMSSLELGDSALYFCASSLPGLGSTDTQYFGPGTRLTVL.

A few counts support this clonotype. The junction does not match germline at one end; this may be a read error. The chain joins TRBV4-1 to TRBJ1-4; no reliable D call. Germline CDR1 reads MGHRA; CDR2 reads YSYEKL. The length of the CDR3 is 15 residues. The CDR3 DNA follows: TGTGCCAGCAGCCAAGGACGGTCAACTAATGAAAAACTGTTTTTT. It specifies CASSQGRSTNEKLFF.

This clonotype was seen a single time. The chain joins TRBV24-1 to TRBJ2-2; TRBD1 aligns across 7 bases. V dropped 4 bases and J dropped 7; count of bases not matched to a gene: 5. This CDR3 has 14 amino acids. Germline V lookup: CDR1 KGHDR, CDR2 SFDVKD. CDR3 protein: CATSEKQGIGELFF. The CDR3 nucleotides read TGTGCCACCAGTGAAAAACAGGGGATCGGGGAGCTGTTTTTT.

A few counts support this clonotype. The rearrangement uses TRBV10-3 and TRBJ1-2, with 7 bases fitting TRBD1. In germline, CDR1 is ENHRY, CDR2 SYGVKD. The V and J ends lost 7 bases and 1 base, in that order; junction bases with no gene match: 3. This CDR3 spans 13 amino acids. CDR3 residues: CAIKTGNNYGYTF. The CDR3 nucleotides read TGTGCCATCAAGACAGGGAATAACTATGGCTACACCTTC.

The CDR3, as DNA: TGTGCCAGCATGGACAGGGCCACGAACACTGAAGCTTTCTTT. Translation: CASMDRATNTEAFF. The chain combines TRBV10-3 with TRBJ1-1; TRBD1 matches 8 bases. Trimming removed 10 bases from V and 1 base from J; junction bases left unmatched: 8. The CDR3 length is 14 residues. Germline V CDR1 and CDR2: ENHRY, SYGVKD.